The clone carrying this TCR beta chain turned up a few times. Antigen specificity is unknown. The sample belongs to a study of T cell repertoires in cytomegalovirus infection. Background on the study: From public TCR beta signatures came an indication of both CMV infection and matching HLA type.

Whole-study findings and limits: In two of eight donors, the top clonotype was HLA-C-restricted CMV-specific. Accumulated public TCR beta family frequency recognized individuals carrying CMV together with the relevant HLA.

Germline CDR1 and CDR2: MNHEY and SVGAGI. V shed 2 bases and J shed 4 bases, with 11 bases lying between them. The CDR3 loop spans 14 amino acids. Each CDR3 protein gets one entry after TCRdb re-called the reads with MiXCR. The sample lists around 710,000 distinct CDR3 sequences; 25% to 35% were seen once. The TCR was taken from a human donor in good health (CMV status not recorded). Some clones in this sample may be carry-over from other donors' samples. Sequenced material: cultured CD8+ T cells from PBMCs, taken from culture after CMV antigen stimulation. The chain employs TRBV6-5 and TRBJ2-5; possible D gene TRBD1, 6 bases. CDR3 nucleotide sequence: TGTGCCAGCAGTTACGTACAGGGAAGAGAGACCCAGTACTTC. As protein: CASSYVQGRETQYF.